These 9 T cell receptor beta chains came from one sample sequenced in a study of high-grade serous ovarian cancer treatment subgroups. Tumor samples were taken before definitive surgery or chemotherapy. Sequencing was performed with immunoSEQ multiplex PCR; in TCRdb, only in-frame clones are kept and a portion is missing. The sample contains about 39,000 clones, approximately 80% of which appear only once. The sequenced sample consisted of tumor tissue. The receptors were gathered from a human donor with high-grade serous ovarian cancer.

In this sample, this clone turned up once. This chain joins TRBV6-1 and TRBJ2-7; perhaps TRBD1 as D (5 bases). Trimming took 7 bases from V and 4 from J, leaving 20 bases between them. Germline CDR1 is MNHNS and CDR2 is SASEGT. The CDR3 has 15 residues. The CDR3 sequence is CASKFGRVSGYEQYF. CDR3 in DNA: TGTGCCAGCAAATTTGGCAGGGTGAGTGGGTACGAGCAGTACTTC.

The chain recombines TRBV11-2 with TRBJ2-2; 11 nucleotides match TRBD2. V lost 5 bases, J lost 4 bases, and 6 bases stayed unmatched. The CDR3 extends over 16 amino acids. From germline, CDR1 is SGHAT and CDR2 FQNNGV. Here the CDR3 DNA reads TGTGCCAGCAGCCCAACTAGCGGGAGTGTCACCGGGGAGCTGTTTTTT. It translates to CASSPTSGSVTGELFF.

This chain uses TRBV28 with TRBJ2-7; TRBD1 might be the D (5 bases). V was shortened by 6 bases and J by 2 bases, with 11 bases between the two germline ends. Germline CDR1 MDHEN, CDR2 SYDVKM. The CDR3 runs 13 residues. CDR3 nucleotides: TGTGCCAGCAGATCGACAGTAACCTACGAGCAGTACTTC. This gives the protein CASRSTVTYEQYF. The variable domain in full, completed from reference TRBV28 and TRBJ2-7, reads DVKVTQSSRYLVKRTGEKVFLECVQDMDHENMFWYRQDPGLGLRLIYFSYDVKMKEKGDIPEGYSVSREKKERFSLILESASTNQTSMYLCASRSTVTYEQYFGPGTRLTVT.

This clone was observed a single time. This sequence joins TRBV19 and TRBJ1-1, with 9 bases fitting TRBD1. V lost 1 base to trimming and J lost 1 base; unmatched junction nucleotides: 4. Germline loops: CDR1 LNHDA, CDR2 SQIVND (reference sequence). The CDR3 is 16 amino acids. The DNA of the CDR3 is TGTGCCAGTAGTATAGGGAACAGGGGGCAGAACACTGAAGCTTTCTTT. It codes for CASSIGNRGQNTEAFF.

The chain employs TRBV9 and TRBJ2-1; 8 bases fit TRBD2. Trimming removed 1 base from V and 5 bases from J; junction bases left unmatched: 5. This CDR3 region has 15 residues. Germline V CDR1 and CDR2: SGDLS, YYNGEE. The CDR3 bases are TGTGCCAGCAGCGTATTTGGACTAGCAAACAATGAGCAGTTCTTC. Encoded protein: CASSVFGLANNEQFF.

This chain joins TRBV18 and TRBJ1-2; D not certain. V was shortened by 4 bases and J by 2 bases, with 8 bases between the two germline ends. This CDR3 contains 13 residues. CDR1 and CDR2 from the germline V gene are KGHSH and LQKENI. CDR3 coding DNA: TGTGCCAGCTCACTTCTAGAGAACTATGGCTACACCTTC. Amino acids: CASSLLENYGYTF.

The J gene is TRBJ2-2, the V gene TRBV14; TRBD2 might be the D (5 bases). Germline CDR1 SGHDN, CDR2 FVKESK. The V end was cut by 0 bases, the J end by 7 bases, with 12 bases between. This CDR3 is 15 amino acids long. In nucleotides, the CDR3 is TGTGCCAGCAGCCAAGATGAGTCCGGGGTCGGGGAGCTGTTTTTT. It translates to CASSQDESGVGELFF.

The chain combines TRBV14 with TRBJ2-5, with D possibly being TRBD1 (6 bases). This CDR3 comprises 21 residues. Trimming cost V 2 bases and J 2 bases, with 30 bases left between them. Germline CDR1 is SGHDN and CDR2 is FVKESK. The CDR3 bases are TGTGCCAGCAGCCAATCTCGGCAAAATAGACGAGGACAGCAAGTTCAAGAGACCCAGTACTTC. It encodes CASSQSRQNRRGQQVQETQYF.

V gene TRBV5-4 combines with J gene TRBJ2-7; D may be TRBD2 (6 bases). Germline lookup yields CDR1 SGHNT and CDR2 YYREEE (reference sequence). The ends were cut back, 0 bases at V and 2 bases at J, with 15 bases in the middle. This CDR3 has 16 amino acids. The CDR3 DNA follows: TGTGCCAGCAGCTTGGGGGGGGACCCACGGGCCTACGAGCAGTACTTC. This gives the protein CASSLGGDPRAYEQYF.